This is a list of T cell receptor beta chains from one sample in a study of CD8+ T cells in alopecia areata. TCRdb keeps only in-frame clones here, not all; method: immunoSEQ multiplex PCR. The table has roughly 60,000 clones, about 44% seen once; the top ten hold 51%. Source material: NKG2D-low CD8+ T cells sorted from blood. These receptor sequences come from a human donor with alopecia areata. CDR3s include the opening cysteine and the closing phenylalanine or tryptophan. The D gene is left open where the match is weak. Rows may omit the clone size; those that give it use once, few, many or a size class.

>-|TRBV14|-|TRBJ2-3
TGTGCCAGCAGCCAATGGGACATCGAATCAGATACGCAGTATTTT
CASSQWDIESDTQYF
>-|TRBV7-9|-|TRBJ1-1
TGTGCCAGCAGCACCCCTTTTGGCGGTGAAGCTTTCTTT
CASSTPFGGEAFF
>few|TRBV29-1|-|TRBJ2-1
TGCAGCGGAGGGGGACGGGGTGAGCAGTTCTTC
CSGGGRGEQFF
>-|TRBV4-2|-|TRBJ2-7
TGTGCCAGCAGCCAAGTTCATGGGGCAGCCTACGAGCAGTACTTC
CASSQVHGAAYEQYF
>-|TRBV2|-|TRBJ1-2
TGTGCCAGCAGTGAGGACTTAGCTAACTATGGCTACACCTTC
CASSEDLANYGYTF
>few|TRBV5-1|-|TRBJ2-1
TGCGCCAGCAGCTTCGCAAATGAGCAGTTCTTC
CASSFANEQFF
>-|TRBV19|-|TRBJ2-7
TGTGCCAGTAGTAGTGGACTCGGGATCTACGAGCAGTACTTC
CASSSGLGIYEQYF
>many|TRBV4-3|TRBD2|TRBJ2-1
TGCGCCAGCAGCCAAGATTGGATAGCGGGAAGTGAGCAGTTCTTC
CASSQDWIAGSEQFF
>-|TRBV2|-|TRBJ1-1
TGTGCCAGCAGTGAGTGGGAAGAGAGAGCTTTCTTT
CASSEWEERAFF
>once|TRBV13|TRBD2|TRBJ2-7
TGTGCCAGCAGCTCAGGGACTAGCGGGGGCTACGAGCAGTACTTC
CASSSGTSGGYEQYF
>-|TRBV29-1|-|TRBJ1-2
TGCAGCGTAGCCGATCGGACGGGAAGCGGTGGCTACACCTTC
CSVADRTGSGGYTF
>few|TRBV27|TRBD1|TRBJ2-5
TGTGCCAGCAGCCCGACAGGGGCCGAGGAGACCCAGTACTTC
CASSPTGAEETQYF
>-|TRBV9|-|TRBJ1-5
TGTGCCAGCAGCGTAGAAGGCAATAGCAATCAGCCCCAGCATTTT
CASSVEGNSNQPQHF
>few|TRBV7-6|TRBD2|TRBJ2-7
TGTGCCAGCAGCCTCCGGACTAGCGGTGATTACGAGCAGTACTTC
CASSLRTSGDYEQYF
>-|TRBV18|-|TRBJ2-7
TGTGCCAGCTCACTGGGGGGAGGCAACGAGCAGTACTTC
CASSLGGGNEQYF
>few|TRBV7-8|TRBD1|TRBJ2-5
TGTGCCAGCAGCCTTGCAGGGGGTGTGGAAGAGACCCAGTACTTC
CASSLAGGVEETQYF
>few|TRBV7-9|-|TRBJ2-1
TGTGCCAGCAGCTCATCGGCGCGGTACAATGAGCAGTTCTTC
CASSSSARYNEQFF
>-|TRBV12-5|-|TRBJ1-2
TGTGCTAGTGACCGATCTGGAGGTCTCTATGGCTACACCTTC
CASDRSGGLYGYTF
>-|TRBV27|-|TRBJ2-7
TGTGCCAGCAGTGCATCTCCCTACGAGCAGTACTTC
CASSASPYEQYF
>few|TRBV7-3|-|TRBJ2-3
TGTGCCAGCAGACCTGCTCTAGCAGATACGCAGTATTTT
CASRPALADTQYF
>-|TRBV7-9|-|TRBJ1-2
TGTGCCAGCAGCCAGGGGAACTATGGCTACACCTTC
CASSQGNYGYTF
>-|TRBV28|TRBD1|TRBJ2-5
TGTGCCAGCAGCACTACGGTTTGGACAGGATTTCAAGAGACCCAGTACTTC
CASSTTVWTGFQETQYF
>-|TRBV2|-|TRBJ2-7
TGTGCCAGCCAGGGACTCGAGCAGTACTTC
CASQGLEQYF
>-|TRBV4-3|-|TRBJ2-2
TGCGCCAGCAGCCAGGCTCCGGACAGCATTTACTTGAACACCGGGGAGCTGTTTTTT
CASSQAPDSIYLNTGELFF
>-|TRBV4-1|-|TRBJ2-7
TGCGCCAGCAGCCCCGCGCCGGGGTACTACGAGCAGTACTTC
CASSPAPGYYEQYF
>-|TRBV27|TRBD1|TRBJ2-7
TGTGCCAGCAGTTTTAGGACAGGGATCGACGAGCAGTACTTC
CASSFRTGIDEQYF
>few|TRBV29-1|TRBD2|TRBJ2-7
TGCAGCACAGGGACTAGCGGGAGCTACGAGCAGTACTTC
CSTGTSGSYEQYF
>-|TRBV5-1|-|TRBJ2-7
TGCGCCAGCAGCTCCGAACAGGAGGGCTACGAGCAGTACTTC
CASSSEQEGYEQYF
>once|TRBV27|-|TRBJ1-1
TGTGCCAGCAGCCTAGGGACTGAAGCTTTCTTT
CASSLGTEAFF
>-|TRBV14|-|TRBJ2-3
TGTGCCAGCAGCACCCAGTGGGGCCCAGATACGCAGTATTTT
CASSTQWGPDTQYF
>-|TRBV19|TRBD2|TRBJ2-1
TGTGCCAGTAGTGCCTTACTAGCGGGGCTCAATGAGCAGTTCTTC
CASSALLAGLNEQFF
>medium-sized|TRBV7-9|-|TRBJ2-5
TGTGCCAGCAGCTTAGTACAGGTCCAAGAGACCCAGTACTTC
CASSLVQVQETQYF
>-|TRBV29-1|-|TRBJ1-2
TGCAGCGTTGAAGTTTATGGGAGGGAGGCTAGCGATGGCTACACCTTC
CSVEVYGREASDGYTF